These 5 T cell receptor beta chains were sequenced from one sample in a study of blood T cell repertoires in COVID-19. The table came from immunoSEQ multiplex PCR; TCRdb's copy has only in-frame clones and leaves some out. The data show around 190,000 clones, about four fifths seen once. Material: peripheral blood. Receptors originate from a woman in her forties with COVID-19, enrolled during active disease.

This clone was observed once. The chain is built from TRBV10-1 and TRBJ2-5; the match to TRBD1 covers 8 bases. The junction had 11 bases not matched to a gene; V was cut back by 9 bases and J by 5 bases. The germline CDR1 and CDR2 sequences are WNHNN and SYGVQD (reference sequence). The CDR3 consists of 14 residues. CDR3 sequence (DNA): TGCGCCAGGACCCCGACAGGGGTGGCGGAGACCCAGTACTTC. As protein: CARTPTGVAETQYF.

The chain recombines TRBV18 with TRBJ1-1; D might be TRBD1 (5 bases). The germline V gene encodes CDR1 KGHSH and CDR2 LQKENI. This CDR3 contains 15 residues. V was clipped by 8 bases and J by 3 bases, with 19 bases between them. In DNA form, the CDR3 reads TGTGCCAGCCGCCCCAGGGAAGTGAGGCACACTGAAGCTTTCTTT. It translates to CASRPREVRHTEAFF.

In nucleotides, the CDR3 is TGTGCCAGCAGTGAAATGGGTAGCGGGAACACTGAAGCTTTCTTT. Its translation: CASSEMGSGNTEAFF. The V and J genes are TRBV6-1 and TRBJ1-1; D is undetermined. Trimming cost V 2 bases and J 1 base, with 11 bases left between them. This CDR3 region has 15 residues. Germline CDR1 and CDR2: MNHNS and SASEGT.

This chain joins TRBV6-5 and TRBJ1-2; 9 bases fit TRBD1. Trimming cost V 5 bases and J 6 bases; bases outside gene matches: 7. Germline lookup yields CDR1 MNHEY and CDR2 SVGAGI. The CDR3 has 14 residues. The CDR3 DNA sequence: TGTGCCAGCAGTACACCGGGACAGGGAGATGGCTACACCTTC. Translated, it gives CASSTPGQGDGYTF.

DNA for the CDR3: TGTGCCAGCGGGGAAAAGACAGGTTATGGCTACACCTTC. The encoded protein is CASGEKTGYGYTF. The chain combines TRBV6-5 with TRBJ1-2; D perhaps matches TRBD1 (6 bases). V was trimmed by 8 bases and J by 5 bases, leaving 15 bases between them. Germline CDR1 MNHEY, CDR2 SVGAGI. The CDR3 is 13 amino acids.